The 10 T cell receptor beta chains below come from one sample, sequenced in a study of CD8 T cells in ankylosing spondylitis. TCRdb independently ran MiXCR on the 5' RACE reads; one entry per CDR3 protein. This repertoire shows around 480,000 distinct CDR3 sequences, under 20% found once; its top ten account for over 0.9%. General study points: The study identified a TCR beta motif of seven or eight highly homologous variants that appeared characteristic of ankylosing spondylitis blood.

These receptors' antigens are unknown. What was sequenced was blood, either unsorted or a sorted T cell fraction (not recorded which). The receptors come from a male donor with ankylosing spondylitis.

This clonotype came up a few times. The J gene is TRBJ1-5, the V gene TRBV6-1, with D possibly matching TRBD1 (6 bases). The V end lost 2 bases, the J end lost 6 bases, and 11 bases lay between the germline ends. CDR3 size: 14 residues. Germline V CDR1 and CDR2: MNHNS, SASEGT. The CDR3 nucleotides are TGTGCCAGCAGTGAATCAGGGGTGCCTCAGCCCCAGCATTTT. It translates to CASSESGVPQPQHF.

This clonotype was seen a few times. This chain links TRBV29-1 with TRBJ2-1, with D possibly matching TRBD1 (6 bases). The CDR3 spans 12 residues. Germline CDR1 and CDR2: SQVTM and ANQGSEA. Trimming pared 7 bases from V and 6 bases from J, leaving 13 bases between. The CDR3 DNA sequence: TGCAGCGGCCGACAGGCCATCAATGAGCAGTTCTTC. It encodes CSGRQAINEQFF.

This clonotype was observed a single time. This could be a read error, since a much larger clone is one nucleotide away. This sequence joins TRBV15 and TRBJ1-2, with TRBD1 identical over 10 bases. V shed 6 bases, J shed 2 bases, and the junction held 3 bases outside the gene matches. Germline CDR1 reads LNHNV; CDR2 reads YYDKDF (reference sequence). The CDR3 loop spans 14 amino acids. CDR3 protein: CATSPGQGNYGYTF. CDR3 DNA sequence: TGTGCCACCAGTCCGGGACAGGGGAACTATGGCTACACCTTC.

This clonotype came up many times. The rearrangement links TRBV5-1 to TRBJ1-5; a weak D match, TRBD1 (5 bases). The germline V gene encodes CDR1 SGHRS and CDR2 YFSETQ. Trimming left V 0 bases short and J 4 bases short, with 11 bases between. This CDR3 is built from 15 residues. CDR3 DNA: TGCGCCAGCAGCTTGGGGGCAGGGCAGAATCAGCCCCAGCATTTT. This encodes CASSLGAGQNQPQHF.

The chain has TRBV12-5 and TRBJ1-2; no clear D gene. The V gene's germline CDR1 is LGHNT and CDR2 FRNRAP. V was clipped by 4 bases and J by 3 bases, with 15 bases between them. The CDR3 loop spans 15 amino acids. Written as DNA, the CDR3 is TGTGCTAGTGGTTCCCGGAGAGCCGGGGACTATGGCTACACCTTC. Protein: CASGSRRAGDYGYTF. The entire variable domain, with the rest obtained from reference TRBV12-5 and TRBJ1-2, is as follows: DARVTQTPRHKVTEMGQEVTMRCQPILGHNTVFWYRQTMMQGLELLAYFRNRAPLDDSGMPKDRFSAEMPDATLATLKIQPSEPRDSAVYFCASGSRRAGDYGYTFGSGTRLTVV.

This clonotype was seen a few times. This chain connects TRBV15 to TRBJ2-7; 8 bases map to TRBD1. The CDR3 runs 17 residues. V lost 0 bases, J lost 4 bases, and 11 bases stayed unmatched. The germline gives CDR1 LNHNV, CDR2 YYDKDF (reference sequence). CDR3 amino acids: CATSRDRSTGGSYEQYF. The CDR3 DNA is TGTGCCACCAGCAGAGATAGGTCAACAGGGGGGTCATACGAGCAGTACTTC.

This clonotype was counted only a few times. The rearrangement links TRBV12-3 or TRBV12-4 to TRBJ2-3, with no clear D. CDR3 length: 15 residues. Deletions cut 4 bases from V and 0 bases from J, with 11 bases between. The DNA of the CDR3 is TGTGCCAGCAGTTCCCTGACAATTAGCACAGATACGCAGTATTTT. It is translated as CASSSLTISTDTQYF.

CDR3 loop: CASSEADGGSYNEQFF. The DNA for the CDR3 is TGCGCCAGCAGTGAAGCCGACGGCGGCTCCTACAATGAGCAGTTCTTC. V gene TRBV5-1 combines with J gene TRBJ2-1; no definite D call. There are 16 residues in the CDR3. Germline assignment: CDR1 SGHRS and CDR2 YFSETQ. The ends were cut back, 5 bases at V and 0 bases at J, with 15 bases in the middle.

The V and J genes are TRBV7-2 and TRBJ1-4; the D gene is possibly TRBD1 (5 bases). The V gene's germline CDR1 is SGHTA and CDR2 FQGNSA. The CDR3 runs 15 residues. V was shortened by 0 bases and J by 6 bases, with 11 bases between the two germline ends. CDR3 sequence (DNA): TGTGCCAGCAGCTTAGCGCGGGGGGTAGATGAAAAACTGTTTTTT. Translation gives CASSLARGVDEKLFF.

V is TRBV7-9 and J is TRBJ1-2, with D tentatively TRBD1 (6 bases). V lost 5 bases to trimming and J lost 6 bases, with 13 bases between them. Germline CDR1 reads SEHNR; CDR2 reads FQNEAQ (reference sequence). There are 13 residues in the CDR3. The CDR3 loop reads CASSGQGGNGYTF. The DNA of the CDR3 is TGTGCCAGCAGCGGGCAAGGGGGGAATGGCTACACCTTC.